This T cell receptor (beta chain) was documented in a study of cytomegalovirus exposure and HLA in healthy donors. The CDR3 extends over 18 amino acids. The V gene lost 3 bases and the J gene lost 0 bases, with 18 bases spanning the gap. Germline lookup yields CDR1 MNHNS and CDR2 SASEGT. Concerning this clone itself: As yet, its antigen is unknown.

PCR involved 60 Vbeta and 13 Jbeta primers. The data were produced by immunoSEQ multiplex PCR, yet TCRdb's version contains in-frame clones alone and is incomplete. The sample carries over 65,000 clones, 67% recorded once. Whole-study results and caveats: Earlier analysis yielded a pattern in which most TCR beta V segments were productive about 90% or about 30% of the time. The study designated about 160 TCR beta chains cytomegalovirus-associated. The authors later linked a missense DCLRE1C variant to TCR beta V- and J-gene trimming. Reportedly, TCR beta sequences accurately predicted HLA-A and HLA-B alleles in most subjects.

The sequence was obtained from a woman aged 45-65 years in good health and CMV-seropositive. The chain carries TRBV6-1 and TRBJ1-3; no definite D call. The sample comprised PBMCs. DNA of the CDR3: TGTGCCAGCAGTGAGGGCAGTTCGGTTTTTTACTCTGGAAACACCATATATTTT. This sequence encodes CASSEGSSVFYSGNTIYF.